This T cell receptor (beta chain) originates from a study of blood T cells in healthy people across ages. Trimming left V 5 bases short and J 1 base short, with 12 bases between. From germline, CDR1 is MNHNY and CDR2 SVGAGI (reference sequence). CDR3 length: 15 amino acids. It was with a sample-barcoded 5' primer and a J-beta primer mix that a second PCR of roughly 6 to 12 cycles was run. TCRdb re-called the 5' RACE reads with MiXCR, one entry per CDR3 protein. This sample yields about 640,000 distinct CDR3 sequences, of which 58% are seen a single time; over 35% belongs to the top ten. General observations from the study: TCR beta diversity per million T cells fell roughly linearly with age.

Points on this clonotype: Its antigen is as yet unknown.

The rearrangement links TRBV6-6 to TRBJ2-4, with a possible D match to TRBD2 (5 bases). The sample comprised blood. The TCR sequence derives from a man in his 60s in good health. In nucleotides, the CDR3 is TGTGCCAGCAGTGAGGGTGGGTTGGCCAAAAACATTCAGTACTTC. Protein product: CASSEGGLAKNIQYF.